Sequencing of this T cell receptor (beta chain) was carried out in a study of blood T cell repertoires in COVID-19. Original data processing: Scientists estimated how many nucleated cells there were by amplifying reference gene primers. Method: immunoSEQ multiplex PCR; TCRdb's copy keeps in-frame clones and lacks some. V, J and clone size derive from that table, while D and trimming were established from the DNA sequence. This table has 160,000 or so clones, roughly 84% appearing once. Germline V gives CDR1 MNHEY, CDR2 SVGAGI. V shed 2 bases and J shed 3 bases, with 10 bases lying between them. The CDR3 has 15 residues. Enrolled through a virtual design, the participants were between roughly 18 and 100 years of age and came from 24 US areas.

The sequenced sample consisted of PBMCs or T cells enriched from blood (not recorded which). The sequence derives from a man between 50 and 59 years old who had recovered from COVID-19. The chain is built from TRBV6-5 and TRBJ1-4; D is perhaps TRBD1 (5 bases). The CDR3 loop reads CASSYRDSANEKLFF. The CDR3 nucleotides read TGTGCCAGCAGTTACAGAGACAGTGCTAATGAAAAACTGTTTTTT.